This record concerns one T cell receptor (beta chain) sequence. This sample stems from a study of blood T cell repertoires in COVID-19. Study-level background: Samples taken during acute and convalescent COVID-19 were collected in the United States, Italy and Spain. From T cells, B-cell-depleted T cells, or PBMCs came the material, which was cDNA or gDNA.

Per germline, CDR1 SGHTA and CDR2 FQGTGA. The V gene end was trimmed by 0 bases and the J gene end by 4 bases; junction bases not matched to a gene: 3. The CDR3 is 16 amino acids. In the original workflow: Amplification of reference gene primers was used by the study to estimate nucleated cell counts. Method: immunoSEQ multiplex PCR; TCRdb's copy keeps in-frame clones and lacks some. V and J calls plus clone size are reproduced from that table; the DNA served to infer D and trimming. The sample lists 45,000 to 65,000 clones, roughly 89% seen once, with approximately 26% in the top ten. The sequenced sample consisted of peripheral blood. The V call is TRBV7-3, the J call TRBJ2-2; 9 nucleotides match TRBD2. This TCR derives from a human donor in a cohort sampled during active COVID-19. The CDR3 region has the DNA TGTGCCAGCAGCTTAACTAGCGGGGGCGGCACCGGGGAGCTGTTTTTT. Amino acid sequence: CASSLTSGGGTGELFF.